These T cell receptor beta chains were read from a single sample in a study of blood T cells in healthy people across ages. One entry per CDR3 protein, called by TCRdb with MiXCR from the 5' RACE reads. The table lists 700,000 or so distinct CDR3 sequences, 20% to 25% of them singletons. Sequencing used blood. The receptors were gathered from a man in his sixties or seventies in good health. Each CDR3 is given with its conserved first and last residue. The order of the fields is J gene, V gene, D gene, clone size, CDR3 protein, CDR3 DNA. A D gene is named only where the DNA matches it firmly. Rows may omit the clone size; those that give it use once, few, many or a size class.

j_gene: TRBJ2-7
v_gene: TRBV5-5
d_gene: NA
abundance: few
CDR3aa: CASSLDRGPTYEQYF
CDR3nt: TGTGCCAGCAGCTTGGACCGGGGCCCAACCTACGAGCAGTACTTC

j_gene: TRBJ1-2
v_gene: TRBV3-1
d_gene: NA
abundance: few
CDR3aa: CASSQGPGSYTF
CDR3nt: TGTGCCAGCAGCCAGGGACCTGGGAGCTACACCTTC

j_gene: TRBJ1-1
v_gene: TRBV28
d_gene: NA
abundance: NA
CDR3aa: CASSSSRGFVTEAFF
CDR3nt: TGTGCCAGCAGTTCGTCTCGGGGGTTTGTCACTGAAGCTTTCTTT

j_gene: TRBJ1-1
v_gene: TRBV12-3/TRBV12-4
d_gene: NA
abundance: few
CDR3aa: CASSLRSWNTEAFF
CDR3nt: TGTGCCAGCAGTTTACGTTCCTGGAACACTGAAGCTTTCTTT

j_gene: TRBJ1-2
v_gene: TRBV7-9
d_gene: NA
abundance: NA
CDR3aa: CASSLVESNYGYTF
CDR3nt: TGTGCCAGCAGCTTAGTTGAGAGTAACTATGGCTACACCTTC

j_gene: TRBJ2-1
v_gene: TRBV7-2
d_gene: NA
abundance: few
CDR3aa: CASSYGGGYSNEQFF
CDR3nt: TGTGCCAGCAGCTACGGGGGTGGTTATAGCAATGAGCAGTTCTTC

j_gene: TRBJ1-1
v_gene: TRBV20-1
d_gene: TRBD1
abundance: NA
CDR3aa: CSAYRGTEAFF
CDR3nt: TGCAGTGCTTACAGGGGTACTGAAGCTTTCTTT

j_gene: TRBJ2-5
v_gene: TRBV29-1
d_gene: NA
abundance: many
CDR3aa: CSIAPGETQYF
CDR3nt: TGCAGCATCGCCCCTGGGGAGACCCAGTACTTC

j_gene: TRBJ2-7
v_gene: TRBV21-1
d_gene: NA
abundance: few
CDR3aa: CASGKVGDYEQYF
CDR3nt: TGTGCCAGCGGCAAAGTGGGCGACTACGAGCAGTACTTC

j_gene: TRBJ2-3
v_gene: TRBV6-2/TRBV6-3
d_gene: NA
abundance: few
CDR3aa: CASCFGASTDTQYF
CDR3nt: TGTGCCAGCTGTTTCGGAGCTAGCACAGATACGCAGTATTTT

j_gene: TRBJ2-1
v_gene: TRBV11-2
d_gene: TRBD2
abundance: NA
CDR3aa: CASRLVDSGGSYNEQFF
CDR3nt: TGTGCCAGCAGATTAGTAGACTCGGGGGGCTCCTACAATGAGCAGTTCTTC

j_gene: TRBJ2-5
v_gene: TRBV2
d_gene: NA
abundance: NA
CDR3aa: CASLGSQETQYF
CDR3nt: TGTGCCAGCTTAGGCAGTCAAGAGACCCAGTACTTC

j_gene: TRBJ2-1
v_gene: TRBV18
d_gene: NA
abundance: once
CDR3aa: CASSEGQNNEQFF
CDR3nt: TGTGCCAGCTCGGAGGGACAGAACAATGAGCAGTTCTTC

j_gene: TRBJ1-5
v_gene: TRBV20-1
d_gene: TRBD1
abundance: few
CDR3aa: CSARLGGRGFYSNQPQHF
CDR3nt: TGCAGTGCTAGGTTAGGGGGCAGGGGGTTTTATAGCAATCAGCCCCAGCATTTT

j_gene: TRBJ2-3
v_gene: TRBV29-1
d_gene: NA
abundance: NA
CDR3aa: CGVEEGPAVSDTQYF
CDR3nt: TGCGGCGTTGAAGAGGGGCCAGCGGTTTCAGATACGCAGTATTTT

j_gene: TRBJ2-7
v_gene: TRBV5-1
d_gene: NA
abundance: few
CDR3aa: CASSLGYTSSYEQYF
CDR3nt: TGCGCCAGCAGCTTGGGATACACCAGCTCCTACGAGCAGTACTTC

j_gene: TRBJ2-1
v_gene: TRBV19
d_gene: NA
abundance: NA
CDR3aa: CASSIDPARNEQFF
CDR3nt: TGTGCCAGTAGTATAGACCCCGCTAGGAATGAGCAGTTCTTC

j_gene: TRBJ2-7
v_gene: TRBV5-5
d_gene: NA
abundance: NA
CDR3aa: CASSPAHEQYF
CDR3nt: TGTGCCAGCAGCCCCGCTCATGAGCAGTACTTC

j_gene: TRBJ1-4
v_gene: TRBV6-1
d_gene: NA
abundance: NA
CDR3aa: CASSTLGAGETNGKLFF
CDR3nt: TGTGCCAGCAGTACCTTGGGCGCGGGGGAAACTAATGGAAAACTGTTTTTT

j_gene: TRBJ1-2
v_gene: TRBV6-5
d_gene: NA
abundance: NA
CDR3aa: CASSYSGGGQLYGYTF
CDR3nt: TGTGCCAGCAGTTACTCGGGTGGGGGACAATTATATGGCTACACCTTC

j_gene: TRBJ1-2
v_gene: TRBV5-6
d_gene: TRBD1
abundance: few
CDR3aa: CASSSGTGGGYGYTF
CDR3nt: TGTGCCAGCAGTTCTGGGACAGGGGGCGGCTATGGCTACACCTTC

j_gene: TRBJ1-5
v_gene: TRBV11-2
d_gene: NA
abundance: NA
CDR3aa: CASSQSPTGQPQHF
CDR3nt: TGTGCCAGCAGCCAGTCCCCCACCGGACAGCCCCAGCATTTT

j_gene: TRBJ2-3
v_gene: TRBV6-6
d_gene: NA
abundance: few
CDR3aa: CASSYEQSTDTQYF
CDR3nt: TGTGCCAGCAGTTACGAGCAGAGCACAGATACGCAGTATTTT

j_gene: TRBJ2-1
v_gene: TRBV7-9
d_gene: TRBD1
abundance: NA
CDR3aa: CASSLVTGYEQFF
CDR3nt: TGTGCCAGCAGCTTGGTGACAGGGTATGAGCAGTTCTTC

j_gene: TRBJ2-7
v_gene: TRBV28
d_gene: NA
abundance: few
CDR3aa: CASSLLGTLNEQYF
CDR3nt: TGTGCCAGCAGTTTGTTGGGGACTCTGAACGAGCAGTACTTC

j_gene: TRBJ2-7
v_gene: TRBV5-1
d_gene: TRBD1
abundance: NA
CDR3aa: CASSFSDRGVDEQYF
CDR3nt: TGCGCCAGCAGCTTCTCCGACAGGGGGGTCGACGAGCAGTACTTC

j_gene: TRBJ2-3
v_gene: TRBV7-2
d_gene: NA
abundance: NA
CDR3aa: CASRVTTDTQYF
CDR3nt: TGTGCCAGCAGGGTGACCACAGATACGCAGTATTTT

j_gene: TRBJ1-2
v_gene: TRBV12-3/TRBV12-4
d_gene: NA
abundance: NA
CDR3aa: CATTSAGGYTF
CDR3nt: TGTGCCACTACGTCGGCAGGTGGCTACACCTTC

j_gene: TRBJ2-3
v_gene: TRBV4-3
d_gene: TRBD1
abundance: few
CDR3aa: CASSQRPPGQGGDTQYF
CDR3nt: TGCGCCAGCAGCCAAAGACCCCCGGGACAGGGGGGAGATACGCAGTATTTT

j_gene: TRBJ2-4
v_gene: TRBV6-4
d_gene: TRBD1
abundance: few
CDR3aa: CASSPGTGINIQYF
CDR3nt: TGTGCCAGCAGCCCCGGGACAGGCATAAACATTCAGTACTTC

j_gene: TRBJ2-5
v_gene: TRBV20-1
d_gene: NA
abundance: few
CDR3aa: CSAPPLEETQYF
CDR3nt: TGCAGTGCGCCACCCTTGGAGGAGACCCAGTACTTC

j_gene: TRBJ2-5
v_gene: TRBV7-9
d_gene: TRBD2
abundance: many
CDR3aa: CASSPRLADKETQYF
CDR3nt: TGTGCCAGCAGCCCGAGACTAGCGGATAAAGAGACCCAGTACTTC

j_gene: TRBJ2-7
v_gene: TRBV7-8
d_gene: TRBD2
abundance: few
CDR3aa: CASSSAGLAGCAQYF
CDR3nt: TGTGCCAGCAGCTCCGCTGGACTAGCGGGCTGCGCGCAGTACTTC

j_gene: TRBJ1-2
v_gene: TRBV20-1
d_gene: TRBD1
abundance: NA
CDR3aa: CSVVTGASYGYTF
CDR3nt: TGCAGTGTTGTGACAGGGGCCAGCTATGGCTACACCTTC

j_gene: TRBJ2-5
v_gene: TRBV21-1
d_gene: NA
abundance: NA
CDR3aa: CASKQAGIKEETQYF
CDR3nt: TGTGCCAGCAAACAAGCTGGGATTAAGGAAGAGACCCAGTACTTC

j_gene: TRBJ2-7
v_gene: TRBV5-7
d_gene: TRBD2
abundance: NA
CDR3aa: CASSPELARSYEQYF
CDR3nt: TGTGCCAGCAGTCCGGAACTAGCGAGGTCCTACGAGCAGTACTTC

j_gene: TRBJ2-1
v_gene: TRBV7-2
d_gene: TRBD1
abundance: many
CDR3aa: CASSLGTGDPRRNEQFF
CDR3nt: TGTGCCAGCAGCTTAGGGACAGGGGACCCCAGAAGGAATGAGCAGTTCTTC

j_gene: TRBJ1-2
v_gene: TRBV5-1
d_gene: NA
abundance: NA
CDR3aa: CASSLVSDSRGYTF
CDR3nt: TGCGCCAGCAGCTTGGTATCGGACTCTCGGGGCTACACCTTC

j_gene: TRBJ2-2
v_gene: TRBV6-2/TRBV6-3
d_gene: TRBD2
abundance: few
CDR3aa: CASSQLAAYGELFF
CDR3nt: TGTGCCAGCAGCCAACTAGCGGCTTACGGGGAGCTGTTTTTT

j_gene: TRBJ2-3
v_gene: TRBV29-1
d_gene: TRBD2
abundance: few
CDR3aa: CSVGGLAATDTQYF
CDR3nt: TGCAGCGTTGGAGGACTAGCGGCCACAGATACGCAGTATTTT

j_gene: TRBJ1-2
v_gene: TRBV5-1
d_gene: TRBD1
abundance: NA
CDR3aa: CASSRDRNGYTF
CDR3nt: TGCGCCAGCAGCAGGGACAGGAATGGCTACACCTTC

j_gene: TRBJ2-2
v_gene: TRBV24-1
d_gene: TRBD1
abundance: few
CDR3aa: CATSDLRRGQGGELFF
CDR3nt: TGTGCCACCAGTGATTTACGCCGGGGACAGGGCGGGGAGCTGTTTTTT

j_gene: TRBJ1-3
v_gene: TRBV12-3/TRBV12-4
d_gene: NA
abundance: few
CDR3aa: CASRRGDGNTIYF
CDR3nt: TGTGCCAGCAGACGGGGCGATGGAAACACCATATATTTT

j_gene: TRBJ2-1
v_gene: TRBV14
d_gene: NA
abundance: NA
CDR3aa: CASSRKEGSDEQFF
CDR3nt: TGTGCCAGCAGCCGGAAGGAGGGATCGGATGAGCAGTTCTTC

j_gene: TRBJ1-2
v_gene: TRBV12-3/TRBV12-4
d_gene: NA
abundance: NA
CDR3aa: CASTASGTRGGYTF
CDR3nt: TGTGCCAGCACCGCAAGTGGGACGCGGGGTGGCTACACCTTC